This TCR beta chain comes out of a study of blood T cell repertoires in COVID-19. Individuals drawn from approximately 26 US areas were roughly 18 to 95 years old. Clones were sequenced by immunoSEQ multiplex PCR, and TCRdb holds only the in-frame ones, with some missing. Of 170,000 or so clones in the sample, over 75% were seen once. The germline V and J ends were trimmed by 2 bases and 1 base, with 9 bases remaining between them. CDR1 SGHVS and CDR2 FNYEAQ come from the germline V gene. The CDR3 is 14 residues long. The gene calls are TRBV7-6 and TRBJ2-7; D not resolved. Sequenced: PBMCs or T cells enriched from blood (not recorded which). This TCR was recovered from a woman aged 45 to 65 who had recovered from COVID-19. In DNA form, the CDR3 reads TGTGCCAGCAGCTTAACGGCGGAATCCTACGAGCAGTACTTC. As protein: CASSLTAESYEQYF.